This T cell receptor (beta chain) was captured in a study of ipilimumab plus nivolumab after autologous stem cell transplantation (dated by TCRdb to 2020 to 2022). As for the study more broadly: Trial patients received a median of about five ipilimumab doses and about 8 nivolumab doses. Patients in the myeloma cohort were either high-risk and transplant-naive or had relapsed within 3 years of a first autologous transplant. Patients undergoing autologous transplant for high-risk diffuse large B cell lymphoma, mature T cell lymphoma, or multiple myeloma were enrolled in the trial. The intent-to-treat population of the trial was made up of a few dozen patients.

What the research found in general, with its limitations: The authors concluded that combined checkpoint inhibition appeared tolerable when used as consolidation after transplant. Per the authors, a biologic rationale for further study of the post-transplant checkpoint inhibition approach was offered by T cell receptor repertoire, regulatory T cell phenotype and gut microbiota profiles.

Comments on this clone: Its antigen is not yet known. No much larger clone exists at a distance of one base, and base qualities are not known.

Library prep was done by the immunoSEQ multiplex PCR assay. Here the immuneACCESS table is served through TCRdb, limited to in-frame sequences with V and J called. Missing clones are a known gap in these copies; in checked studies unresolved V genes cover under half, and the rest lacks a known reason. The sample includes about 40,000 clones, with 80% to 95% observed a single time. Together, the top ten hold roughly 0.9% of the sample. The CDR3 holds 14 amino acids from the cysteine to the phenylalanine. The retained sequence is limited to the CDR3, 42 bases, with the frame set at the first base. After removal of 5 bases from V and 0 bases from J, the junction retains 4 bases not matched to a gene. Via the germline V gene (reference sequence), CDR1 is LNHNV and CDR2 YYDKDF. Starting 14 to 28 days after the autologous transplant, patients began checkpoint therapy, which included ipilimumab at 1 mg/kg intravenously on day 1 of selected weeks. Nivolumab was given at 3 mg/kg intravenously on day 1 of weeks 1, 4, 7, 10, and every two weeks through week 26. The study was a Phase Ib clinical trial testing combined checkpoint inhibition with ipilimumab and nivolumab as consolidation after autologous stem cell transplantation.

Here the sequenced sample was PBMCs, taken in a trial of ipilimumab plus nivolumab as post-transplant consolidation. The chain employs TRBV15 and TRBJ2-7, with 7 middle bases fitting TRBD2. The origin of this receptor is a male donor with multiple myeloma. CDR3 loop: CATSAGGSSYEQYF. The nucleotides read TGTGCCACCAGCGCCGGGGGGAGCTCCTACGAGCAGTACTTC.